The 9 T cell receptor beta chains given below trace back to one sample, sequenced in a study of cytomegalovirus exposure and HLA in healthy donors. PCR used 60 Vbeta primers and 13 Jbeta primers. Produced via immunoSEQ multiplex PCR; TCRdb's table is partial and in-frame only. Of 150,000 to 200,000 clones in the sample, around two thirds were seen once. The sample comprised PBMCs. The receptors stem from a man aged 40-49 years in good health and CMV-seronegative.

This chain links TRBV18 with TRBJ1-2; 8 nucleotides agree with TRBD1. Trimming took 2 bases from V and 2 from J; bases not matched to a gene: 13. This CDR3 region has 18 residues. Germline V gene lookup returns CDR1 KGHSH and CDR2 LQKENI. The CDR3 is CASSPRAGGREGNYGYTF. DNA for the CDR3: TGTGCCAGCTCACCAAGGGCAGGGGGCAGAGAGGGGAACTATGGCTACACCTTC.

This chain joins TRBV7-2 and TRBJ2-5, with TRBD2 matching over 8 bases. CDR3 length: 15 residues. The junction had 11 bases not matched to a gene; V was cut back by 6 bases and J by 5 bases. Germline V lookup: CDR1 SGHTA, CDR2 FQGNSA. The CDR3 loop is CASRTGSGGRETQYF. Here the CDR3 DNA reads TGTGCCAGCAGGACTGGATCGGGCGGGAGGGAGACCCAGTACTTC.

This chain uses TRBV6-1 with TRBJ2-7; tentatively, D is TRBD2 (5 bases). Trimming shortened V by 2 bases and J by 5 bases, and 13 bases separated the two germline ends. This CDR3 spans 14 amino acids. Looked up from germline, CDR1 is MNHNS and CDR2 is SASEGT. Here the CDR3 reads CASSEPGRVHEQYF. In nucleotides, the CDR3 is TGTGCCAGCAGTGAACCGGGAAGGGTCCACGAGCAGTACTTC.

The CDR3 region has the DNA TGCGCCAGCAGCTTGGGTAGCGGGCTCTCCTACGAGCAGTACTTC. Residues: CASSLGSGLSYEQYF. The V call is TRBV5-1, the J call TRBJ2-7; 7 bases align to TRBD2. CDR3 length: 15 residues. Germline values: CDR1 SGHRS, CDR2 YFSETQ. V trimming: 0 bases; J trimming: 0 bases; junction bases outside the gene matches: 3.

The CDR3 nucleotides are TGTGCCATCAGGGCGACTAGCGGGGGGAACTACGAGCAGTACTTC. Translating it yields CAIRATSGGNYEQYF. The rearrangement links TRBV10-3 to TRBJ2-7, with 13 bases that match TRBD2. CDR3 length equals 15 residues. V was pared by 6 bases and J by 3 bases, with 5 bases of the junction left unmatched. Germline V gene sequence: CDR1 ENHRY, CDR2 SYGVKD.

A single count supports this clone. The gene calls are TRBV5-4 and TRBJ2-5, with 10 bases that match TRBD2. The CDR3 runs 16 residues. Looked up from germline, CDR1 is SGHNT and CDR2 is YYREEE (reference sequence). J was trimmed by 4 bases and V by 1 base; bases with no gene match: 7. The CDR3 DNA is TGTGCCAGCAGCTTGAGGCTAGCGGGAGTCGGAGAGACCCAGTACTTC. Its protein product is CASSLRLAGVGETQYF.

This sequence joins TRBV2 and TRBJ2-7, with 7 bases identical to TRBD2. The germline gives CDR1 SNHLY, CDR2 FYNNEI. Germline trimming cut 6 bases from V and 2 bases from J; bases unmatched to any gene: 10. The CDR3 runs 15 residues. The CDR3 region is CASRRPGSGTYEQYF. In DNA, the CDR3 is TGTGCCAGCAGACGACCAGGGAGCGGGACCTACGAGCAGTACTTC.

This chain joins TRBV9 and TRBJ2-1; D may be TRBD2 (6 bases). Germline V gives CDR1 SGDLS, CDR2 YYNGEE. V lost 2 bases, J lost 10 bases, and 16 bases lay in between. The CDR3 spans 14 residues. The CDR3 loop is CASSVGTAVEEQFF. The CDR3 DNA is TGTGCCAGCAGCGTCGGGACTGCCGTGGAGGAGCAGTTCTTC. Looking up the rest from reference TRBV9 and TRBJ2-1 gives the full variable domain: DSGVTQTPKHLITATGQRVTLRCSPRSGDLSVYWYQQSLDQGLQFLIQYYNGEERAKGNILERFSAQQFPDLHSELNLSSLELGDSALYFCASSVGTAVEEQFFGPGTRLTVL.

The rearrangement joins TRBV5-1 to TRBJ1-2; no clear D gene. This CDR3 is built from 14 residues. Trimming removed 0 bases from V and 2 bases from J, with 8 bases in between. From germline, CDR1 is SGHRS and CDR2 YFSETQ. In DNA form, the CDR3 reads TGCGCCAGCAGCTTGGAAGCCGAGAACTATGGCTACACCTTC. Protein sequence: CASSLEAENYGYTF.